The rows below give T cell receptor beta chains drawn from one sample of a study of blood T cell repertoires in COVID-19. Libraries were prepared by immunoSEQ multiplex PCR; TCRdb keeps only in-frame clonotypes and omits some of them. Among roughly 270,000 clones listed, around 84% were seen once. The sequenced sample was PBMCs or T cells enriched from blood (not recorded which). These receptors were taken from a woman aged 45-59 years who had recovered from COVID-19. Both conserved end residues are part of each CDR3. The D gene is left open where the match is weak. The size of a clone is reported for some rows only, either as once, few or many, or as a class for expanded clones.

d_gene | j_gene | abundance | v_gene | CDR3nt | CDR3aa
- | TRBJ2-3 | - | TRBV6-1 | TGTGCCAGCAGCTACAGGGTAGATACGCAGTATTTT | CASSYRVDTQYF
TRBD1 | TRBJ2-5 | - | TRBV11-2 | TGTGCCAGCAGCCGGGGGACAGGCCGGGAGACCCAGTACTTC | CASSRGTGRETQYF
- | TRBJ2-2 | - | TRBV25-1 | TGTGCCAGCACCACTCCGGGACTTAACACCGGGGAGCTGTTTTTT | CASTTPGLNTGELFF
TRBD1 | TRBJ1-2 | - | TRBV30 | TGTGCCTTTCGGACAGGGTTTCGCTACACCTTC | CAFRTGFRYTF
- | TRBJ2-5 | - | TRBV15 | TGTGCCACCAGCAGGTCAGGACAGCGAATCCAAGAGACCCAGTACTTC | CATSRSGQRIQETQYF
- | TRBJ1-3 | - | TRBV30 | TGTGCCTGGAGTTCCCAAGGGGGAGGGTTGGGAAACACCATATATTTT | CAWSSQGGGLGNTIYF
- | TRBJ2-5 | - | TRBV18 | TGTGCCAGCTCACCAGACAGTACGTCTGTGACCCAGTACTTC | CASSPDSTSVTQYF
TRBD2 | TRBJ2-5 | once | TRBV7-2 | TGTGCCAGCAGCCTCGGACTAGCGGGAGCCAGGGAGACCCAGTACTTC | CASSLGLAGARETQYF
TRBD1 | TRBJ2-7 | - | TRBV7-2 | TGTGCCAGCAGCTTAGGTAGGGGGCCCTCCGGGGAGCAGTACTTC | CASSLGRGPSGEQYF
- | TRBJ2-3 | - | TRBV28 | TGTGCCAGCAGCCGCCCCGAGCCTATCACAGATACGCAGTATTTT | CASSRPEPITDTQYF
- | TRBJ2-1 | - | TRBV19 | TGTGCCAGTAGTATAACGGTTGCGGAACCCTACAATGAGCAGTTCTTC | CASSITVAEPYNEQFF
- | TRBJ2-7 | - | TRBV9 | TGTGCCAGCAGCGTAGATGGGGACACGGCGAAAGAGCAGTACTTC | CASSVDGDTAKEQYF
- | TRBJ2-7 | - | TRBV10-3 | TGTGCCATCAGTGCCAGGGACACCTCCTACGAGCAGTACTTC | CAISARDTSYEQYF
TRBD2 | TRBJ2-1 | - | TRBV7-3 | TGTGCCAGCTCCCCCGGCGGGGGGGCCGGCAATGAGCAGTTCTTC | CASSPGGGAGNEQFF
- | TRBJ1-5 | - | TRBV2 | TGTGCCAGCAGTGACGACAGTTATAGCAATCAGCCCCAGCATTTT | CASSDDSYSNQPQHF
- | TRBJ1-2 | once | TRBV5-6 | TGTGCCAGCAGCTGGGGAGACACGAGGTCCAAGTATGGCTACACCTTC | CASSWGDTRSKYGYTF
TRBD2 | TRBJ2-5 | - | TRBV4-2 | TGTGCCAGCAGCCAAGATATTGGGCTAGCGGGAGGCGGGGAGACCCAGTACTTC | CASSQDIGLAGGGETQYF
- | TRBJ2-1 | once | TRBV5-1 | TGCGCCAGCAGCTTAAGTAGCCGCACCTACAATGAGCAGTTCTTC | CASSLSSRTYNEQFF
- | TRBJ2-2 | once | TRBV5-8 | TGTGCCAGCAGCTTGGACGGGAGATTCACCGGGGAGCTGTTTTTT | CASSLDGRFTGELFF
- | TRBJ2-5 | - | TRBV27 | TGTGCCAGCAGTATGAGGCCGGGAGAGACCCAGTACTTC | CASSMRPGETQYF
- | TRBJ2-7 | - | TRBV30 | TGTGCCTGGAGTGTAAACAGCCTCTCCTACGAGCAGTACTTC | CAWSVNSLSYEQYF
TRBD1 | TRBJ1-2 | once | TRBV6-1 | TGTGCCAGCAGTGAAGGGAAACAGGGGTCGTATGGCTACACCTTC | CASSEGKQGSYGYTF
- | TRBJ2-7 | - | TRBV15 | TGTGCCACCAGCAGTGGGGCTAGCGCTCCCTACGAGCAGTACTTC | CATSSGASAPYEQYF
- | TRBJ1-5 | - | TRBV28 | TGTGCCACCTCAGAGGGGGTGATGGGGGGCAATCAGCCCCAGCATTTT | CATSEGVMGGNQPQHF
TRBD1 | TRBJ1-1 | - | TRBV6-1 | TGTGCCAGCAGTGAAATCGGACAGGGGAACACTGAAGCTTTCTTT | CASSEIGQGNTEAFF
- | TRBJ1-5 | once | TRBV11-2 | TGTGCCAGCTCTCCGGCCAGGGGTACCCAGCCCCAGCATTTT | CASSPARGTQPQHF
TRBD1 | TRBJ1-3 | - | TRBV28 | TGTGCCAGCAGTCTTACGGGACAGGGGGCGTCGAGCTCTGGAAACACCATATATTTT | CASSLTGQGASSSGNTIYF
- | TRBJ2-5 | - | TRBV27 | TGTGCCAGCAGTCCCTTTTGGAGTCAAGAGACCCAGTACTTC | CASSPFWSQETQYF
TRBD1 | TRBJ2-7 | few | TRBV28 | TGTGCCAGCAGTCCCGTCCCGACAGGGGTCAACTACGAGCAGTACTTC | CASSPVPTGVNYEQYF
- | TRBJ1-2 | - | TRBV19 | TGTGCCACATCCGGCGAGGTGGTCCTCAACTATGGCTACACCTTC | CATSGEVVLNYGYTF